The next 2 T cell receptor beta chains were all read from a single sample in a study of early T cells in non-severe SARS-CoV-2 infection. MiXCR, run by TCRdb on the 5' RACE reads, gives a single entry per CDR3 protein. Of around 58,000 distinct CDR3 sequences listed, less than 9.5% are singletons. The source material was whole blood, sampled at baseline. The source is an adult who was a healthcare worker with PCR-confirmed SARS-CoV-2 infection or an uninfected control (not recorded which).

This clonotype was seen repeatedly, ten times or more. V gene TRBV20-1 combines with J gene TRBJ2-3, with 11 bases that match TRBD2. Unmatched junction bases numbered 5, after V lost 0 bases and J lost 6 bases. The CDR3 consists of 15 residues. Germline assignment: CDR1 DFQATT and CDR2 SNEGSKA (reference sequence). The CDR3 loop is CSARDLSGRVDTQYF. The DNA of the CDR3 is TGCAGTGCTAGAGATCTTAGCGGGAGGGTGGATACGCAGTATTTT.

This clonotype was observed a few times. The chain links TRBV12-3 or TRBV12-4 to TRBJ1-5; the D is unclear. The CDR3 is 12 residues long. V was pared by 7 bases and J by 7 bases, with 11 bases between. The CDR3 DNA sequence: TGTGCCAGCACCACCGGAGGGCAGCCCCAGCATTTT. It is translated as CASTTGGQPQHF.